The 21 T cell receptor beta chains below all came from one sample that was sequenced in a study of blood T cell repertoires in COVID-19. The data were produced by immunoSEQ multiplex PCR, yet TCRdb's version contains in-frame clones alone and is incomplete. The sample has some 150,000 clones; around 84% are singletons. Specimen: peripheral blood. The receptors here all came from a human donor in a cohort sampled during active COVID-19.

This chain links TRBV11-3 with TRBJ2-3; 7 positions match TRBD2. Germline V gives CDR1 SGHNT, CDR2 YENEEA. CDR3 size: 14 residues. Trimming at V came to 5 bases and at J to 3 bases, leaving 5 bases not matched to a gene. The CDR3 region has the DNA TGTGCCAGCAGCCGAAGCGGGATAACAGATACGCAGTATTTT. It translates to CASSRSGITDTQYF.

In this sample, this clone turned up a few times. At one end the junction does not follow the germline gene, possibly because of a read error. This rearrangement joins TRBV7-7 to TRBJ2-7; 7 bases align to TRBD2. Germline loops: CDR1 SSHAT, CDR2 FNYEAQ (reference sequence). This CDR3 comprises 15 residues. The CDR3 loop reads CASSPGDYGYDVQYF. DNA for the CDR3: TGTGCTAGCAGCCCCGGGGACTACGGATACGACGTGCAGTACTTC.

This clone was recorded a few times. The chain couples TRBV5-1 to TRBJ2-7; 8 bases line up with TRBD1. V shed 2 bases, J shed 5 bases, and the junction held 6 bases outside the gene matches. Germline V gene sequence: CDR1 SGHRS, CDR2 YFSETQ. The CDR3 contains 14 residues. The CDR3 loop is CASSFDRGKDEQYF. The CDR3 nucleotides are TGCGCCAGCAGCTTTGACAGGGGCAAAGACGAGCAGTACTTC.

The chain uses TRBV20-1 and TRBJ1-2; 10 bases fit TRBD1. This CDR3 comprises 14 residues. Trimming took 3 bases from V and 5 from J; bases not matched to a gene: 6. Germline V gene lookup returns CDR1 DFQATT and CDR2 SNEGSKA (reference sequence). The CDR3 DNA is TGCAGTGCTAGTGGGGGGACAGGGGAATATGGCTACACCTTC. This sequence encodes CSASGGTGEYGYTF.

This clone appeared a single time. CDR3 loop: CASSLGMITDTQYF. Here the CDR3 DNA reads TGTGCCAGCAGTCTCGGGATGATAACAGATACGCAGTATTTT. This chain uses TRBV6-2 or TRBV6-3 with TRBJ2-3, with D perhaps matching TRBD2 (5 bases). Between the trimmed V and J ends, which lost 5 bases and 3 bases, there was a span of 12 bases. The germline gives CDR1 MNHEY, CDR2 SVGEGT. CDR3 length equals 14 residues.

V and J are TRBV11-2 and TRBJ2-3, with no clear D. Germline-derived CDR1 and CDR2 are SGHAT and FQNNGV. V was trimmed by 7 bases and J by 4 bases, leaving 12 bases between them. This CDR3 is 13 amino acids long. The chain's CDR3 is CASTLPGADTQYF. CDR3 in DNA: TGTGCCAGCACTCTCCCCGGAGCAGATACGCAGTATTTT.

This clone has more than one count but fewer than ten. The rearrangement uses TRBV27 and TRBJ1-1, with D perhaps TRBD1 (5 bases). Per the germline V gene, CDR1 is MNHEY and CDR2 is SMNVEV (reference sequence). CDR3 size: 15 residues. The V gene lost 4 bases and the J gene lost 2 bases, with 14 bases spanning the gap. Here the CDR3 DNA reads TGTGCCAGCAGTTCCAGGGCAGAAGGAAACACTGAAGCTTTCTTT. Residues: CASSSRAEGNTEAFF.

The chain recombines TRBV5-8 with TRBJ1-1; perhaps TRBD1 as D (6 bases). Trimming pared 0 bases from V and 0 bases from J, leaving 12 bases between. There are 16 residues in the CDR3. Germline values: CDR1 SGHTS, CDR2 YDEGEE. The CDR3 here is CASSLETGPMNTEAFF. The DNA for the CDR3 is TGTGCCAGCAGCTTGGAGACAGGACCCATGAACACTGAAGCTTTCTTT.

The chain carries TRBV7-9 and TRBJ1-2; D is possibly TRBD1 (6 bases). The length of the CDR3 is 15 residues. Trimming took off 3 bases at V and 8 bases at J, with 19 bases between the two ends. Germline lookup yields CDR1 SEHNR and CDR2 FQNEAQ (reference sequence). CDR3 in DNA: TGTGCCAGCAGCTTCGAACTTAGACAGGCCCTCGGCTACACCTTC. Translation: CASSFELRQALGYTF.

The chain uses TRBV29-1 and TRBJ1-2, with 7 bases identical to TRBD1. Trimming took 5 bases from V and 13 from J; bases not matched to a gene: 19. The CDR3 is 14 amino acids. Germline assignment: CDR1 SQVTM and CDR2 ANQGSEA. DNA for the CDR3: TGCAGCGTTAAGGGGGCCGGGGCAGTTTTTGGGGGCACCTTC. Protein product: CSVKGAGAVFGGTF.

The rearrangement joins TRBV7-9 to TRBJ1-2; D might be TRBD1 (6 bases). This CDR3 spans 13 amino acids. Trimming left V 5 bases short and J 8 bases short, with 15 bases between. The V gene's germline CDR1 is SEHNR and CDR2 FQNEAQ (reference sequence). CDR3 nucleotides: TGTGCCAGCAGCCCAACCCAGGGGCAGGGCTACACCTTC. Protein: CASSPTQGQGYTF.

The chain couples TRBV19 to TRBJ1-1; 8 nucleotides align to TRBD1. CDR1 LNHDA and CDR2 SQIVND come from the germline V gene (reference sequence). The V gene end was trimmed by 2 bases and the J gene end by 5 bases; junction bases not matched to a gene: 7. The CDR3 consists of 15 residues. The CDR3 nucleotides read TGTGCCAGTAGTATATCCCAGGGGGCAGAAACTGAAGCTTTCTTT. Its protein product is CASSISQGAETEAFF.

This clone was seen more than once but under ten times. The chain links TRBV28 to TRBJ1-5; D not resolved. This CDR3 comprises 17 residues. Germline values: CDR1 MDHEN, CDR2 SYDVKM. The CDR3 sequence: CVAGLGIGRISNQPQHF. CDR3 coding DNA: TGTGTTGCGGGGTTGGGGATCGGACGGATAAGCAATCAGCCCCAGCATTTT. Complete variable domain (other parts from reference TRBV28 and TRBJ1-5): DVKVTQSSRYLVKRTGEKVFLECVQDMDHENMFWYRQDPGLGLRLIYFSYDVKMKEKGDIPEGYSVSREKKERFSLILESASTNQTSMYLCVAGLGIGRISNQPQHFGDGTRLSIL.

Written as DNA, the CDR3 is TGTGCCAGCAGCCCTGGGGGGACGTGGGAGACCCAGTACTTC. Translating it yields CASSPGGTWETQYF. The V and J genes are TRBV11-2 and TRBJ2-5, with TRBD2 as a possible D gene (6 bases). The CDR3 length is 14 residues. Germline CDR1 SGHAT, CDR2 FQNNGV. Trimming left V 5 bases short and J 5 bases short, with 15 bases between.

The rearrangement joins TRBV7-8 to TRBJ1-1, with TRBD1 identical over 11 bases. J lost 4 bases, V lost 2 bases, and 9 bases had no gene match. Germline loops: CDR1 SGHVS, CDR2 FQNEAQ. This CDR3 is 17 amino acids long. CDR3 sequence (DNA): TGTGCCAGCAGCTTAACTGGACAGGGGGCGTGGGTCACTGAAGCTTTCTTT. As protein: CASSLTGQGAWVTEAFF.

The gene calls are TRBV25-1 and TRBJ1-2, with 7 bases identical to TRBD1. This CDR3 is 13 amino acids long. The V gene end was trimmed by 2 bases and the J gene end by 8 bases; junction bases not matched to a gene: 5. Per the germline V gene, CDR1 is MGHDK and CDR2 is SYGVNS. The CDR3 nucleotides read TGTGCCAGCAGTGAAGACAGGGTAGGGGGCTACACCTTC. Translation gives CASSEDRVGGYTF.

This chain connects TRBV6-2 or TRBV6-3 to TRBJ2-7, with 9 bases aligning to TRBD2. Germline trimming cut 4 bases from V and 2 bases from J; bases unmatched to any gene: 12. The CDR3 runs to 17 residues. In germline, CDR1 is MNHEY, CDR2 SVGEGT. This CDR3 is CASSSLAGVFPTYEQYF. The CDR3 DNA reads TGTGCCAGCAGTTCCTTAGCGGGGGTCTTCCCAACCTACGAGCAGTACTTC.

This chain uses TRBV29-1 with TRBJ2-1; 7 nucleotides match TRBD1. V shed 6 bases and J 4 bases; nucleotides not matched to a gene: 6. Germline assignment: CDR1 SQVTM and CDR2 ANQGSEA. This CDR3 spans 13 amino acids. CDR3 bases: TGCAGCGTATCGGGACAGAAATACAATGAGCAGTTCTTC. Residues: CSVSGQKYNEQFF.

This chain connects TRBV12-3 or TRBV12-4 to TRBJ2-7; D remains ambiguous. The CDR3 covers 13 residues. V gave up 3 bases and J gave up 1 base, with 7 bases separating them. The CDR3 DNA reads TGTGCCAGCAGTTTTTCGGTTTCCTACGAGCAGTACTTC. This gives the protein CASSFSVSYEQYF.

This clone was seen only once. V and J are TRBV2 and TRBJ1-6; 8 bases are a match to TRBD1. V shed 5 bases, J shed 9 bases, and the junction held 6 bases outside the gene matches. The V gene's germline CDR1 is SNHLY and CDR2 FYNNEI. The CDR3 sequence is 14 residues long. The CDR3 sequence is CASSPDRASSPLHF. For the CDR3, the DNA is TGTGCCAGCAGTCCGGACAGGGCGAGTTCACCCCTCCACTTT. Variable domain in full (rest from reference TRBV2 and TRBJ1-6): EPEVTQTPSHQVTQMGQEVILRCVPISNHLYFYWYRQILGQKVEFLVSFYNNEISEKSEIFDDQFSVERPDGSNFTLKIRSTKLEDSAMYFCASSPDRASSPLHFGNGTRLTVT.

The chain uses TRBV5-1 and TRBJ1-6, with D perhaps matching TRBD1 (6 bases). CDR1 is SGHRS, CDR2 YFSETQ, per germline. V was shortened by 3 bases and J by 9 bases, with 13 bases between the two germline ends. There are 14 residues in the CDR3. Written as DNA, the CDR3 is TGCGCCAGCAGCTCGGGACATCCCATTTCACCCCTCCACTTT. This gives the protein CASSSGHPISPLHF. Drawing the rest from reference TRBV5-1 and TRBJ1-6, the complete variable domain is KAGVTQTPRYLIKTRGQQVTLSCSPISGHRSVSWYQQTPGQGLQFLFEYFSETQRNKGNFPGRFSGRQFSNSRSEMNVSTLELGDSALYLCASSSGHPISPLHFGNGTRLTVT.